This T cell receptor beta chain was recovered during a study of blood T cells in healthy people across ages. The V end was cut by 5 bases, the J end by 7 bases, with 18 bases between. Germline V gene sequence: CDR1 SGHTA, CDR2 FQGNSA. CDR3 length equals 15 residues. A second PCR, run for roughly 6 to 11 cycles, used a sample-barcoded 5' primer plus a J-beta primer mix. MiXCR, applied by TCRdb to the 5' RACE reads, yields one record per CDR3 protein. The table has about a million distinct CDR3 sequences, around 48% seen once; the top ten hold 10% to 15%. The total RNA that was extracted per sample amounted to at least 5.5 micrograms.

This TCR came from a man younger than 45 in good health. Sequenced material: blood. The chain uses TRBV7-2 and TRBJ2-1, with TRBD2 as a possible D gene (5 bases). CDR3 DNA sequence: TGTGCCAGCAGCCGAGGAGGCGGCAGGTCGAATGAGCAGTTCTTC. Translating gives CASSRGGGRSNEQFF.